The 18 T cell receptor beta chains reported below all come from one sample, sequenced in a study of human T cells and chemical hapten exposure. Total RNA was isolated from unfractionated whole blood. TCRdb re-called the 5' RACE reads through MiXCR, storing one row per CDR3 protein. The table includes 81,000 or so distinct CDR3 sequences, approximately 7.7% detected once. The receptor source for this set is a male donor in good health.

This clonotype was counted a few times. The chain uses TRBV20-1 and TRBJ1-2, with a tentative D call TRBD1 (5 bases). Between the trimmed V and J ends, which lost 6 bases and 9 bases, there was a span of 20 bases. The CDR3 runs 13 residues. Germline CDR1 reads DFQATT; CDR2 reads SNEGSKA (reference sequence). CDR3 in amino acids: CSAMGGDEHRYTF. In DNA, the CDR3 is TGCAGTGCCATGGGGGGGGACGAGCATCGCTACACCTTC.

This clonotype was detected ten times or more. The J gene is TRBJ1-2, the V gene TRBV2; 7 nucleotides line up with TRBD1. This CDR3 comprises 16 residues. Germline CDR1 reads SNHLY; CDR2 reads FYNNEI. J lost 5 bases, V lost 1 base, and 10 bases had no gene match. CDR3 in amino acids: CASSEEGPGGVYGYTF. CDR3 DNA: TGTGCCAGCAGTGAAGAAGGTCCAGGGGGAGTTTATGGCTACACCTTC.

This clonotype has just a few counts. V is TRBV5-4 and J is TRBJ2-5; maybe TRBD1 (6 bases). CDR1 is SGHNT and CDR2 is YYREEE in the germline V gene (reference sequence). The CDR3 totals 11 residues. V was pared by 4 bases and J by 9 bases, with 10 bases between. The CDR3 region has the DNA TGTGCCAGCAGCCTGTCAGGGGCCCAGTACTTC. This codes for CASSLSGAQYF.

This clonotype was seen many times. The genes are TRBV6-4 and TRBJ2-3; 7 bases align to TRBD2. The germline V gene encodes CDR1 MRHNA and CDR2 SNTAGT. The junction had 2 bases not matched to a gene; V was cut back by 5 bases and J by 0 bases. The CDR3 sequence is 14 residues long. CDR3 protein: CASSQRGSTDTQYF. The DNA for the CDR3 is TGTGCCAGCAGTCAGCGGGGAAGCACAGATACGCAGTATTTT.

This clonotype occurred a few times. V usage is TRBV12-5 and J usage is TRBJ2-6; D is perhaps TRBD1 (5 bases). V shed 7 bases and J shed 4 bases, with 14 bases lying between them. The CDR3 is 15 amino acids. Per germline, CDR1 LGHNT and CDR2 FRNRAP. The CDR3 region has the DNA TGTGCTAGTGCCTCCCAGGGATCCGGGGCCAACGTCCTGACTTTC. This encodes CASASQGSGANVLTF.

This clonotype was observed many times. This sequence joins TRBV12-3 or TRBV12-4 and TRBJ2-2, with D perhaps given as TRBD1 or TRBD2 (5 bases each). V was trimmed by 10 bases and J by 0 bases, leaving 15 bases between them. This CDR3 comprises 15 residues. CDR3 in amino acids: CATQGPNANTGELFF. CDR3 DNA sequence: TGTGCCACCCAGGGACCCAACGCGAACACCGGGGAGCTGTTTTTT.

There are a few counts of this clonotype. The chain combines TRBV2 with TRBJ2-1; D gene ambiguous. Trimming cost V 1 base and J 2 bases, with 9 bases left between them. The CDR3 loop spans 15 amino acids. Germline V gene lookup returns CDR1 SNHLY and CDR2 FYNNEI. The CDR3, as DNA: TGTGCCAGCAGTGAAGACACCCTTCCCTACAATGAGCAGTTCTTC. It codes for CASSEDTLPYNEQFF.

This clonotype was observed a few times. This sequence joins TRBV6-5 and TRBJ1-3, with TRBD1 as a possible D gene (5 bases). The CDR3 runs to 17 residues. V gave up 4 bases and J gave up 0 bases, with 16 bases separating them. CDR1 is MNHEY and CDR2 is SVGAGI in the germline V gene. The CDR3 sequence: CASSSSGTSASGNTIYF. DNA for the CDR3: TGTGCCAGCAGTTCCTCCGGGACGTCTGCCTCTGGAAACACCATATATTTT.

This clonotype turned up a few times. The CDR3 sequence is CASRIKDDSYEQYF. For the CDR3, the DNA is TGTGCCAGCAGAATCAAGGACGACTCCTACGAGCAGTACTTC. The rearrangement uses TRBV7-6 and TRBJ2-7; unclear D gene. Trimming removed 6 bases at V and 0 bases at J, with 12 bases between. This CDR3 has 14 residues. CDR1 and CDR2 (germline): SGHVS, FNYEAQ. The variable domain in full, completed from reference TRBV7-6 and TRBJ2-7, reads GAGVSQSPRYKVTKRGQDVALRCDPISGHVSLYWYRQALGQGPEFLTYFNYEAQQDKSGLPNDRFSAERPEGSISTLTIQRTEQRDSAMYRCASRIKDDSYEQYFGPGTRLTVT.

There are a few counts of this clonotype. This CDR3 is CASRTDSTDTQYF. The CDR3 bases are TGTGCCAGCAGAACCGACTCAACAGATACGCAGTATTTT. The chain employs TRBV6-5 and TRBJ2-3; the D is unclear. Germline V lookup: CDR1 MNHEY, CDR2 SVGAGI. With 6 bases removed from V and 3 bases from J, the gap between germline ends came to 10 bases. The CDR3 covers 13 residues.

This clonotype was seen many times. The chain recombines TRBV5-5 with TRBJ2-2; no definite D call. The CDR3 extends over 15 amino acids. Germline CDR1 reads SGHKS; CDR2 reads YYEKEE (reference sequence). The V end was cut by 6 bases, the J end by 5 bases, with 17 bases between. The CDR3 here is CASMSVPSQTGELFF. CDR3 nucleotides: TGTGCCAGCATGTCCGTCCCAAGCCAAACCGGGGAGCTGTTTTTT. Complete variable domain (other parts from reference TRBV5-5 and TRBJ2-2): DAGVTQSPTHLIKTRGQQVTLRCSPISGHKSVSWYQQVLGQGPQFIFQYYEKEERGRGNFPDRFSARQFPNYSSELNVNALLLGDSALYLCASMSVPSQTGELFFGEGSRLTVL.

The CDR3 is CASSANSGVSVEQYF. In DNA, the CDR3 is TGTGCCAGCAGCGCAAATTCCGGGGTCAGCGTCGAGCAGTACTTC. V gene TRBV7-2 combines with J gene TRBJ2-7; possible D gene TRBD2, 5 bases. The germline gives CDR1 SGHTA, CDR2 FQGNSA. Trimming took 5 bases from V and 6 from J, leaving 20 bases between them. The CDR3 is 15 amino acids.

This clonotype was counted between two and nine times. The rearrangement joins TRBV7-9 to TRBJ2-1; TRBD2 agrees at 12 bases. Germline CDR1 is SEHNR and CDR2 is FQNEAQ (reference sequence). Trimming cost V 0 bases and J 8 bases; bases outside gene matches: 8. CDR3 size: 17 residues. CDR3 DNA: TGTGCCAGCAGCTTAGCCCCGACTAGCGGGAGTTTAGATGAGCAGTTCTTC. As protein: CASSLAPTSGSLDEQFF.

This clonotype was picked up many times. The chain has TRBV4-2 and TRBJ2-4; 12 bases match TRBD2. V lost 3 bases and J lost 16; bases outside the gene matches: 13. This CDR3 has 15 residues. Looked up from germline, CDR1 is LGHNA and CDR2 is YNFKEQ. CDR3: CASSQSQASGGALYF. CDR3 nucleotide sequence: TGTGCCAGCAGCCAGAGCCAGGCTAGCGGGGGGGCCCTTTACTTC.

In its sample, this clonotype was seen a few times. V is TRBV10-2 and J is TRBJ1-4; D is ambiguous. Germline V gene data show CDR1 as WSHSY and CDR2 as SAAADI. There are 15 residues in the CDR3. V was cut by 3 bases and J by 0 bases, with 8 bases left in between. CDR3 bases: TGCGCCAGCAGTGAAGCCCTTGCAACTAATGAAAAACTGTTTTTT. Encoded protein: CASSEALATNEKLFF.

The chain joins TRBV7-2 to TRBJ2-5, with no clear D. The V and J ends lost 5 bases and 1 base respectively, with 14 bases between them. CDR3 length equals 15 residues. CDR1 and CDR2 (germline): SGHTA, FQGNSA. CDR3 residues: CASSARPALQETQYF. CDR3 DNA sequence: TGTGCCAGCAGCGCGCGTCCGGCCCTCCAAGAGACCCAGTACTTC. Variable domain in full (rest from reference TRBV7-2 and TRBJ2-5): GAGVSQSPSNKVTEKGKDVELRCDPISGHTALYWYRQSLGQGLEFLIYFQGNSAPDKSGLPSDRFSAERTGGSVSTLTIQRTQQEDSAVYLCASSARPALQETQYFGPGTRLLVL.

CDR3 amino acids: CASSFRIGQANGGELFF. The CDR3 DNA sequence: TGTGCCAGCAGTTTCAGAATCGGACAGGCCAATGGCGGGGAGCTGTTTTTT. V usage is TRBV5-5 and J usage is TRBJ2-2, with TRBD1 matching 7 bases. The V and J ends lost 5 bases and 7 bases, in that order; junction bases with no gene match: 17. The CDR3 spans 17 residues. Germline V gene lookup returns CDR1 SGHKS and CDR2 YYEKEE (reference sequence).

This chain links TRBV6-5 with TRBJ2-7, with 8 bases that match TRBD2. Germline CDR1 MNHEY, CDR2 SVGAGI. CDR3 size: 15 residues. V was clipped by 2 bases and J by 2 bases; unmatched bases: 5. CDR3 residues: CASSYSSGGAYEQYF. In DNA, the CDR3 is TGTGCCAGCAGTTACAGCAGCGGGGGAGCCTACGAGCAGTACTTC.